The clone carrying this TCR beta chain has more than one count but fewer than ten. Its antigen is unknown. The sample belongs to a study of cytomegalovirus exposure and HLA in healthy donors. The study's findings and limits: Compared with the roughly 700-donor mean, an Asian-associated ancestry cluster reportedly had fewer N-insertions, according to a later analysis. Most CMV-associated TCR beta chains appeared HLA-restricted in a later analysis.

The CDR3 is made up of 18 amino acids. V was pared by 2 bases and J by 5 bases, with 9 bases of the junction left unmatched. CDR1 SGDLS and CDR2 YYNGEE come from the germline V gene. It was with 60 Vbeta and 13 Jbeta primers that the PCR ran. Profiling relied on immunoSEQ multiplex PCR, and the TCRdb table lists in-frame clones only, not all of them. The sample lists more than 110,000 clones, 80% occurring once. This clonotype originated in a man aged 35-49 years in good health and CMV-seropositive. The sample taken for sequencing was PBMCs. V is TRBV9 and J is TRBJ2-2, with 13 nucleotides matching TRBD2. The CDR3 loop is CASSVHFRLAGGTGELFF. DNA for the CDR3: TGTGCCAGCAGCGTTCACTTTAGACTAGCGGGAGGTACCGGGGAGCTGTTTTTT.